This TCR beta chain stems from a study of blood T cells in healthy people across ages. Broader study findings: The fall in TCR beta diversity per million T cells was roughly linear with age. Diversity was estimated from one million T cells, and these estimates were considered underestimates.

Trimming at V came to 0 bases and at J to 3 bases, leaving 3 bases not matched to a gene. This CDR3 has 16 amino acids. CDR1 and CDR2 from the germline V gene are SGDLS and YYNGEE. Comment on this clonotype: Its antigen is as yet unknown.

For the second PCR, which ran for about 7 to 11 cycles, a sample-barcoded 5' primer and a J-beta primer mix were used. TCRdb fed the 5' RACE reads into MiXCR, producing one record per CDR3 protein. The table records approximately 1.5 million distinct CDR3 sequences, under 55% of them present only once. Russia was home to the donors, healthy Caucasian individuals aged about 6 to 90. Each of the donors had roughly 9.7 milliliters of peripheral blood drawn into EDTA-treated Vacutainer tubes. Sequenced input: blood. This TCR was recovered from a woman aged 18-35 years in good health. The chain combines TRBV9 with TRBJ1-6; 7 positions agree with TRBD1. CDR3 protein: CASSVDTGDYNSPLHF. For the CDR3, the DNA is TGTGCCAGCAGCGTAGACACAGGGGACTATAATTCACCCCTCCACTTT.